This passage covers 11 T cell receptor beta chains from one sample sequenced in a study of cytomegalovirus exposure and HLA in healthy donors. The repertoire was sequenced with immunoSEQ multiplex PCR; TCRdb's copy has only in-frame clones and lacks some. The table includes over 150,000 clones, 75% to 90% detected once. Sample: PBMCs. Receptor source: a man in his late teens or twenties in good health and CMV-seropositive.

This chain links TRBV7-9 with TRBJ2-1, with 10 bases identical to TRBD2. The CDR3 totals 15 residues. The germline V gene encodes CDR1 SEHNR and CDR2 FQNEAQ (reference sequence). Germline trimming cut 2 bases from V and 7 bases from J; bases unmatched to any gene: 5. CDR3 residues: CASSLLSGGVNEQFF. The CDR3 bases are TGTGCCAGCAGCTTACTGAGCGGGGGGGTTAATGAGCAGTTCTTC.

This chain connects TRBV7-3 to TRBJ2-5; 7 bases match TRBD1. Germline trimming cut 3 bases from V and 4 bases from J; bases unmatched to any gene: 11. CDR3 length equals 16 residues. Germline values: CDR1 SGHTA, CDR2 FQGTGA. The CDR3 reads CASSLGTDPGRETQYF. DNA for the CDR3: TGTGCCAGCAGCTTGGGGACAGACCCGGGGCGAGAGACCCAGTACTTC.

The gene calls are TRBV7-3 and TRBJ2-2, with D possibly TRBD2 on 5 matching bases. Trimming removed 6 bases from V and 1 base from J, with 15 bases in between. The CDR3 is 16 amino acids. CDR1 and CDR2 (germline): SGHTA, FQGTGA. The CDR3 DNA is TGTGCCAGCAGTTCGGAGGCTACCTTGAACACCGGGGAGCTGTTTTTT. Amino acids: CASSSEATLNTGELFF.

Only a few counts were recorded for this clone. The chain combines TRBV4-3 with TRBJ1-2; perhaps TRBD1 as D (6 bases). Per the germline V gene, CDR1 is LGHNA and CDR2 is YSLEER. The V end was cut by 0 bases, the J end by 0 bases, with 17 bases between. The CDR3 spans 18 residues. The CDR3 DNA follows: TGCGCCAGCAGCCAAGATGCCCTGGACAGTGTTTCTAACTATGGCTACACCTTC. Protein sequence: CASSQDALDSVSNYGYTF.

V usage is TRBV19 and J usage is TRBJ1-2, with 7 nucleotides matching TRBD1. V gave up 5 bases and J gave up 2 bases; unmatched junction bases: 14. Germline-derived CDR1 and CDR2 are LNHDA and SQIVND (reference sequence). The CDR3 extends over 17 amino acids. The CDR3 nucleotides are TGTGCCAGTAGTCTGGGAGGACAGGCAGGTCAAAACTATGGCTACACCTTC. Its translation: CASSLGGQAGQNYGYTF.

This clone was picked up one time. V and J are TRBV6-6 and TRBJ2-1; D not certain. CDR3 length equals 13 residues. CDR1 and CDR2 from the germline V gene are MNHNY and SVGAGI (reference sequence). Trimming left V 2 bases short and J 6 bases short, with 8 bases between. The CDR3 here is CASSYDGGNEQFF. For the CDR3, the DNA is TGTGCCAGCAGTTACGATGGCGGCAATGAGCAGTTCTTC.

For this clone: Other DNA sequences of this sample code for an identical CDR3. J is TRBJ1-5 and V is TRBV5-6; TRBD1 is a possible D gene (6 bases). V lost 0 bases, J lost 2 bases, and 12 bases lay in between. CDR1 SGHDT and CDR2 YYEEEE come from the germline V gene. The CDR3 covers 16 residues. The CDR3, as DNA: TGTGCCAGCAGCTTGGGGGGGGGCGGAGGCAATCAGCCCCAGCATTTT. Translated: CASSLGGGGGNQPQHF.

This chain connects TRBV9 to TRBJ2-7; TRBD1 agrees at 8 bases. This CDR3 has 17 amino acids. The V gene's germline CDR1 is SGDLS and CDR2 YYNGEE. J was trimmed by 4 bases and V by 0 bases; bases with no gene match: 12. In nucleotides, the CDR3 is TGTGCCAGCAGCGTAGGGGGTGAGACAGGGGCGCAATACGAGCAGTACTTC. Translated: CASSVGGETGAQYEQYF.

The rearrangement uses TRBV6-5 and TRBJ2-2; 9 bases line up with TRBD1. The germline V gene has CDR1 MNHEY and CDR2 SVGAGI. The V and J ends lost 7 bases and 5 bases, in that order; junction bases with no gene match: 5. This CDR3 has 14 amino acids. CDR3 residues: CASIGQGRTGELFF. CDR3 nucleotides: TGTGCCAGCATAGGACAGGGGAGGACCGGGGAGCTGTTTTTT.

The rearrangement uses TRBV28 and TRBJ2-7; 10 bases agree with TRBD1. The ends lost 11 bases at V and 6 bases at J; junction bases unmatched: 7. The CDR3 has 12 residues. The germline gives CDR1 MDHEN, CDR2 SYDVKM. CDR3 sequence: CAGGQGNREQYF. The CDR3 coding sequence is TGTGCCGGGGGACAGGGGAATCGCGAGCAGTACTTC.

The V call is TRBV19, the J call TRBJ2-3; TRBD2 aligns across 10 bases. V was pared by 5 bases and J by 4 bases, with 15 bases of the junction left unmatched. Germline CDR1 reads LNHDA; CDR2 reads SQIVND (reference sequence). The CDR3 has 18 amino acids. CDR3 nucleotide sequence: TGTGCCAGTAGTCCCGCACACCATAGCGGGGGGCCCGCAGATACGCAGTATTTT. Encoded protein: CASSPAHHSGGPADTQYF.